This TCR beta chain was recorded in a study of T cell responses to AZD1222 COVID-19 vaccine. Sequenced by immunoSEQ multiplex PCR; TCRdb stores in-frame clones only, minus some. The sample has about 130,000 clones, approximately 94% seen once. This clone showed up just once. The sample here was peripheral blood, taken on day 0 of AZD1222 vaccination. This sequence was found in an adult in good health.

The CDR3 protein is CASTHLRNTEAFF. CDR3 in DNA: TGTGCCAGCACACACTTAAGGAACACTGAAGCTTTCTTT. The chain carries TRBV25-1 and TRBJ1-1; unclear D gene. V shed 7 bases and J shed 1 base, with 10 bases lying between them. CDR1 MGHDK and CDR2 SYGVNS come from the germline V gene. The CDR3 contains 13 residues.